One sample yielded the 19 T cell receptor beta chains listed below, sequenced in a study of technical replicates of blood from several donors. The method was immunoSEQ multiplex PCR; TCRdb's version includes in-frame clones alone and lacks a portion of them. Of tens of thousands of clones listed, about 92% were seen once; the top ten hold 0.27%. What was sequenced was T cells isolated from PBMCs. The receptors derive from a human donor in good health.

The J gene is TRBJ1-5, the V gene TRBV19, with 8 bases lining up with TRBD1. Germline V gene sequence: CDR1 LNHDA, CDR2 SQIVND (reference sequence). The ends lost 6 bases at V and 7 bases at J; junction bases unmatched: 5. This CDR3 region has 13 residues. The CDR3 loop is CASSGQGEQPQHF. In DNA form, the CDR3 reads TGTGCCAGTAGCGGACAGGGAGAACAGCCCCAGCATTTT.

The genes are TRBV4-1 and TRBJ1-5; 7 bases map to TRBD1. CDR1 is MGHRA and CDR2 is YSYEKL in the germline V gene. There are 17 residues in the CDR3. Trimming at V came to 0 bases and at J to 4 bases, leaving 9 bases not matched to a gene. The CDR3 nucleotides are TGCGCCAGCAGCCAAGATCATCGGAGGGGGCGGAATCAGCCCCAGCATTTT. Residues: CASSQDHRRGRNQPQHF.

The chain is built from TRBV9 and TRBJ2-3, with a tentative D call TRBD1 (6 bases). The CDR3 runs 18 residues. V lost 4 bases to trimming and J lost 1 base, with 22 bases between them. Germline loops: CDR1 SGDLS, CDR2 YYNGEE. The CDR3 DNA is TGTGCCAGCAGCACACGCACGGACGCCTCAGGGGGCACAGATACGCAGTATTTT. This codes for CASSTRTDASGGTDTQYF.

CDR3 in amino acids: CASGTRGSTSVSETQYF. For the CDR3, the DNA is TGTGCCAGCGGAACCCGGGGTTCGACTAGTGTATCCGAGACCCAGTACTTC. The chain combines TRBV2 with TRBJ2-5; D may be TRBD2 (6 bases). The CDR3 consists of 17 residues. Looked up from germline, CDR1 is SNHLY and CDR2 is FYNNEI. V lost 8 bases and J 5 bases, leaving 27 bases between the germline ends. The full variable domain, rest sourced from reference TRBV2 and TRBJ2-5, is EPEVTQTPSHQVTQMGQEVILRCVPISNHLYFYWYRQILGQKVEFLVSFYNNEISEKSEIFDDQFSVERPDGSNFTLKIRSTKLEDSAMYFCASGTRGSTSVSETQYFGPGTRLLVL.

The chain is built from TRBV30 and TRBJ2-1, with D possibly being TRBD2 (6 bases). This CDR3 spans 14 amino acids. From germline, CDR1 is GTSNPN and CDR2 SVGIG (reference sequence). V shed 5 bases and J shed 0 bases, with 11 bases lying between them. CDR3 region: CAWALTSSYNEQFF. The DNA of the CDR3 is TGTGCCTGGGCGCTGACTAGCTCCTACAATGAGCAGTTCTTC.

J is TRBJ2-2 and V is TRBV6-4; 9 nucleotides align to TRBD2. Germline V gene sequence: CDR1 MRHNA, CDR2 SNTAGT. The CDR3 consists of 17 residues. With 0 bases clipped from V and 4 bases from J, the junction kept 6 bases outside the gene matches. CDR3 DNA: TGTGCCAGCAGTGACTCGTTCGGCGGGAGGGGCACCGGGGAGCTGTTTTTT. Its protein product is CASSDSFGGRGTGELFF.

The V gene is TRBV6-1, the J gene TRBJ2-7, with unresolved D. The CDR3 has 14 amino acids. From germline, CDR1 is MNHNS and CDR2 SASEGT. V was trimmed by 5 bases and J by 2 bases, leaving 13 bases between them. CDR3: CASSPYSGAYEQYF. In DNA form, the CDR3 reads TGTGCCAGCAGTCCTTACTCTGGTGCCTACGAGCAGTACTTC.

The chain is built from TRBV7-8 and TRBJ1-3, with D unresolved. CDR3 length: 15 residues. Germline V gene data show CDR1 as SGHVS and CDR2 as FQNEAQ. Deletions cut 1 base from V and 0 bases from J, with 7 bases between. The CDR3 DNA reads TGTGCCAGCAGCTTAGGCCGGGTCTCTGGAAACACCATATATTTT. Translating gives CASSLGRVSGNTIYF.

This clone was seen only a few times. The chain has TRBV10-3 and TRBJ1-4; D unresolved. Per germline, CDR1 ENHRY and CDR2 SYGVKD. CDR3 length equals 16 residues. V was shortened by 4 bases and J by 0 bases, with 12 bases between the two germline ends. CDR3 nucleotides: TGTGCCATCAGTGCGAACGGGTTCCCAACTAATGAAAAACTGTTTTTT. Amino acids: CAISANGFPTNEKLFF.

This sequence joins TRBV13 and TRBJ2-3; 14 nucleotides match TRBD2. V lost 5 bases to trimming and J lost 2 bases; unmatched junction nucleotides: 3. This CDR3 has 16 residues. Germline V gene data show CDR1 as PRHDT and CDR2 as FYEKMQ (reference sequence). CDR3 DNA sequence: TGTGCCAGCAGCCGACTAGCGGGGGGGGCCACAGATACGCAGTATTTT. Translation gives CASSRLAGGATDTQYF.

CDR3 nucleotide sequence: TGTGCCAGCACCCCTATTTCGGATACGCAGTATTTT. Translating gives CASTPISDTQYF. The chain carries TRBV11-2 and TRBJ2-3; D gene unclear. Between the trimmed V and J ends, which lost 7 bases and 6 bases, there was a span of 11 bases. From germline, CDR1 is SGHAT and CDR2 FQNNGV. The CDR3 is 12 amino acids.

The chain is built from TRBV19 and TRBJ1-4; no definite D call. Trimming shortened V by 4 bases and J by 5 bases, and 14 bases separated the two germline ends. The CDR3 contains 15 residues. CDR1 is LNHDA, CDR2 SQIVND, per germline (reference sequence). The CDR3 DNA is TGTGCCAGTAGTACACCCGGTGACACCAATGAAAAACTGTTTTTT. This gives the protein CASSTPGDTNEKLFF.

The rearrangement links TRBV6-5 to TRBJ1-2, with TRBD1 matching 10 bases. V dropped 7 bases and J dropped 4; count of bases not matched to a gene: 9. From germline, CDR1 is MNHEY and CDR2 SVGAGI. The CDR3 consists of 15 residues. CDR3 nucleotide sequence: TGTGCCAGCAAAATCGGGACAGGGGTGTTCTATGGCTACACCTTC. Amino acid sequence: CASKIGTGVFYGYTF.

This chain joins TRBV5-6 and TRBJ2-3; 8 bases map to TRBD1. The V and J ends lost 2 bases and 1 base, in that order; junction bases with no gene match: 15. Per the germline V gene, CDR1 is SGHDT and CDR2 is YYEEEE. The CDR3 runs to 19 residues. CDR3 sequence reads: CASSFVGRLGTGRTDTQYF. The DNA of the CDR3 is TGTGCCAGCAGCTTTGTCGGCCGCCTCGGGACAGGACGCACAGATACGCAGTATTTT.

V is TRBV5-5 and J is TRBJ2-7, with D perhaps matching TRBD1 (6 bases). The V gene's germline CDR1 is SGHKS and CDR2 YYEKEE (reference sequence). V lost 4 bases and J 2 bases, leaving 19 bases between the germline ends. This CDR3 has 16 amino acids. The DNA of the CDR3 is TGTGCCAGCAGCACGGGCCCTCGAAAGGGGGCCTACGAGCAGTACTTC. It yields the protein CASSTGPRKGAYEQYF.

This chain links TRBV4-1 with TRBJ1-1, with a possible D match to TRBD1 (5 bases). The V gene lost 0 bases and the J gene lost 10 bases, with 15 bases spanning the gap. CDR1 is MGHRA and CDR2 is YSYEKL in the germline V gene. The CDR3 runs to 14 residues. For the CDR3, the DNA is TGCGCCAGCAGCCAAGATATCGGGGGTCGAGGAGCTTTCTTT. This sequence encodes CASSQDIGGRGAFF.

The J gene is TRBJ2-2, the V gene TRBV6-1; 9 bases are shared with TRBD2. With 1 base clipped from V and 6 bases from J, the junction kept 6 bases outside the gene matches. Looked up from germline, CDR1 is MNHNS and CDR2 is SASEGT. The CDR3 contains 16 residues. Here the CDR3 reads CASSEVAGVGAGELFF. The CDR3 DNA reads TGTGCCAGCAGTGAAGTAGCGGGGGTTGGGGCCGGGGAGCTGTTTTTT.

The chain recombines TRBV28 with TRBJ1-2; D uncertain. V lost 6 bases and J 11 bases, leaving 22 bases between the germline ends. Germline V gene sequence: CDR1 MDHEN, CDR2 SYDVKM. This CDR3 has 14 residues. The CDR3 DNA is TGTGCCAGCAGGGGGAGTTTTGGGGAAATAGATTACACCTTC. Encoded protein: CASRGSFGEIDYTF.

This chain joins TRBV7-9 and TRBJ2-7; TRBD1 matches at 7 bases. The CDR3 is 14 residues long. CDR1 is SEHNR and CDR2 is FQNEAQ in the germline V gene (reference sequence). V gave up 5 bases and J gave up 0 bases; unmatched junction bases: 4. This CDR3 reads CASSRQGLSYEQYF. The DNA for the CDR3 is TGTGCCAGCAGCAGACAGGGTCTCTCCTACGAGCAGTACTTC. The full variable domain, rest sourced from reference TRBV7-9 and TRBJ2-7, is DTGVSQNPRHKITKRGQNVTFRCDPISEHNRLYWYRQTLGQGPEFLTYFQNEAQLEKSRLLSDRFSAERPKGSFSTLEIQRTEQGDSAMYLCASSRQGLSYEQYFGPGTRLTVT.